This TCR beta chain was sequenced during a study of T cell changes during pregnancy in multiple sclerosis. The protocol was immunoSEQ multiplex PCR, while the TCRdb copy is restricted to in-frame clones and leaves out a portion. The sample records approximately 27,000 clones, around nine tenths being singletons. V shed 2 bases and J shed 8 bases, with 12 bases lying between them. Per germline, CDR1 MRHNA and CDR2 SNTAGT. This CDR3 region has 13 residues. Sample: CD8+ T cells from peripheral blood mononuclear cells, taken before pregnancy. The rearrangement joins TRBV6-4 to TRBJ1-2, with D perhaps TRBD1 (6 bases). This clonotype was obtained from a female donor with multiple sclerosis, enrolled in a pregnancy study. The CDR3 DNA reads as TGTGCCAGCAGTGACCGGGACACGGGGGGCTACACCTTC. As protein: CASSDRDTGGYTF.